This entry lists 29 T cell receptor beta chains sequenced from one sample in a study of response to subunit inactivated influenza vaccine (dated by TCRdb to 2016 to 2019). The library was prepared using RT-PCR. Sequencing used an Illumina HiSeq 2500. TCRdb redid the processing of the public reads, applying fastp at Q25 and MiXCR, and retained in-frame beta chains. Rows merge per CDR3 protein into single entries with the most common DNA and genes. This sample holds about 780,000 distinct CDR3 sequences; approximately 17% were observed only once. The leading ten clones occupy about a tenth of the sample. Sequenced material: PBMCs from blood, taken 4 to 6 days after vaccination. The receptors stem from a man aged 50 to 60 who received an inactivated influenza vaccine. Donor details come from another sample of the same person, matched by shared clones.

This clonotype appeared many times. V usage is TRBV7-8 and J usage is TRBJ2-3; D may be TRBD2 (5 bases). V was pared by 5 bases and J by 2 bases, with 8 bases between. There are 13 residues in the CDR3. Germline V gene lookup returns CDR1 SGHVS and CDR2 FQNEAQ. The CDR3 nucleotides read TGTGCCAGCAGCGGGAGCGTCACAGATACGCAGTATTTT. Amino acid sequence: CASSGSVTDTQYF.

The J gene is TRBJ1-4, the V gene TRBV7-2; TRBD1 matches 8 bases. Germline loops: CDR1 SGHTA, CDR2 FQGNSA. The CDR3 is 17 amino acids. The V and J ends lost 1 base and 7 bases, in that order; junction bases with no gene match: 11. The CDR3 loop reads CASSLGSLWTGSEKLFF. The CDR3 DNA sequence: TGTGCCAGCAGCTTAGGTAGCTTGTGGACAGGGAGTGAAAAACTGTTTTTT.

This clonotype has a count of ten or more. In DNA form, the CDR3 reads TGCAGTGCTAGAGTTTCGGGGGGAGATTCACCCCTCCACTTT. It encodes CSARVSGGDSPLHF. The V gene is TRBV20-1, the J gene TRBJ1-6, with D tentatively TRBD1 (5 bases). The CDR3 extends over 14 amino acids. V shed 1 base and J shed 8 bases, with 12 bases lying between them. Germline V CDR1 and CDR2: DFQATT, SNEGSKA (reference sequence).

The V gene is TRBV6-5, the J gene TRBJ2-1; D not resolved. The CDR3 runs to 17 residues. Germline V gives CDR1 MNHEY, CDR2 SVGAGI. V lost 2 bases and J 0 bases, leaving 14 bases between the germline ends. CDR3: CASSYGTTPTSYNEQFF. CDR3 nucleotide sequence: TGTGCCAGCAGTTACGGAACCACTCCGACCTCCTACAATGAGCAGTTCTTC.

This chain joins TRBV28 and TRBJ2-2; no firm D call. CDR1 and CDR2 (germline): MDHEN, SYDVKM. The CDR3 spans 16 residues. V lost 2 bases to trimming and J lost 1 base, with 11 bases between them. In nucleotides, the CDR3 is TGTGCCAGCAGTTTAATCTCGGGCGTGAACACCGGGGAGCTGTTTTTT. Its protein is CASSLISGVNTGELFF.

The rearrangement uses TRBV7-9 and TRBJ2-7; D is unresolved. V lost 4 bases, J lost 6 bases, and 10 bases lay in between. In germline, CDR1 is SEHNR, CDR2 FQNEAQ (reference sequence). The CDR3 consists of 12 residues. DNA of the CDR3: TGTGCCAGCAGCTCGGCACCCACCGAGCAGTACTTC. Translation gives CASSSAPTEQYF.

The chain couples TRBV6-2 or TRBV6-3 to TRBJ2-7, with D possibly being TRBD2 (6 bases). Germline V gives CDR1 MNHEY, CDR2 SVGEGT. The ends were cut back, 11 bases at V and 5 bases at J, with 19 bases in the middle. The CDR3 sequence is 13 residues long. CDR3 DNA sequence: TGTGCCGTAACCGGGACTGTGAGACACGAGCAGTACTTC. Residues: CAVTGTVRHEQYF.

The CDR3 nucleotides are TGTGCCAGCAGCGTAGGCGCTGGCTCCTACGAGCAGTACTTC. As protein: CASSVGAGSYEQYF. The V call is TRBV9, the J call TRBJ2-7; no firm D call. This CDR3 spans 14 amino acids. The germline V gene encodes CDR1 SGDLS and CDR2 YYNGEE. Trimming removed 0 bases from V and 0 bases from J, with 7 bases in between.

The rearrangement joins TRBV20-1 to TRBJ2-1, with 7 nucleotides matching TRBD1. The CDR3 is made up of 14 amino acids. The ends lost 2 bases at V and 3 bases at J; junction bases unmatched: 4. CDR1 DFQATT and CDR2 SNEGSKA come from the germline V gene (reference sequence). CDR3 loop: CSARSNRGYNEQFF. The CDR3 DNA reads TGCAGTGCTAGAAGTAACAGGGGCTACAATGAGCAGTTCTTC.

This clonotype turned up a few times. The chain has TRBV28 and TRBJ2-7, with 7 bases identical to TRBD1. J lost 3 bases, V lost 4 bases, and 15 bases had no gene match. This CDR3 spans 17 amino acids. CDR1 is MDHEN, CDR2 SYDVKM, per germline. The DNA for the CDR3 is TGTGCCAGCAGTTCCGGGACAGACCTAATTCGGGACTACGAGCAGTACTTC. Encoded protein: CASSSGTDLIRDYEQYF. The full variable domain, completed using reference TRBV28 and TRBJ2-7, is DVKVTQSSRYLVKRTGEKVFLECVQDMDHENMFWYRQDPGLGLRLIYFSYDVKMKEKGDIPEGYSVSREKKERFSLILESASTNQTSMYLCASSSGTDLIRDYEQYFGPGTRLTVT.

The chain recombines TRBV2 with TRBJ1-1; no clear D. Trimming pared 6 bases from V and 10 bases from J, leaving 12 bases between. The CDR3 runs to 11 residues. Germline CDR1 SNHLY, CDR2 FYNNEI. CDR3 sequence: CASRLTLAAFF. The CDR3 bases are TGTGCCAGCAGACTGACGTTGGCAGCTTTCTTT.

This clonotype appeared a few times. The genes are TRBV28 and TRBJ1-2; possibly TRBD1 for D (6 bases). V gave up 5 bases and J gave up 4 bases, with 26 bases separating them. Germline-derived CDR1 and CDR2 are MDHEN and SYDVKM. The CDR3 consists of 18 residues. In DNA, the CDR3 is TGTGCCAGCAGTCTGGGGGTCCCACAGGGATGGGATTTCTATGGCTACACCTTC. The encoded protein is CASSLGVPQGWDFYGYTF.

The sample holds a few counts of this clonotype. V is TRBV29-1 and J is TRBJ2-3, with a tentative D call TRBD2 (6 bases). Germline loops: CDR1 SQVTM, CDR2 ANQGSEA. The CDR3 runs 16 residues. Trimming left V 0 bases short and J 6 bases short, with 19 bases between. The CDR3 loop is CSVEDPETRGIDTQYF. The CDR3 DNA is TGCAGCGTTGAAGATCCCGAGACTAGAGGGATCGATACGCAGTATTTT.

The genes are TRBV3-1 and TRBJ2-6; no firm D call. V was shortened by 5 bases and J by 0 bases, with 8 bases between the two germline ends. Germline loops: CDR1 LGHDT, CDR2 YNNKEL (reference sequence). The CDR3 spans 15 residues. Here the CDR3 DNA reads TGTGCCAGCAGCTACAAGAGCTCTGGGGCCAACGTCCTGACTTTC. Its protein product is CASSYKSSGANVLTF.

This clonotype has ten or more counts. This chain joins TRBV12-3 or TRBV12-4 and TRBJ2-1; the match to TRBD2 covers 8 bases. J lost 7 bases, V lost 0 bases, and 11 bases had no gene match. The CDR3 extends over 17 amino acids. This chain's CDR3 is CASSLAGVRGGLNEQFF. For the CDR3, the DNA is TGTGCCAGCAGTTTAGCAGGCGTTCGGGGGGGCCTAAATGAGCAGTTCTTC.

In its sample, this clonotype was seen a few times. V gene TRBV7-6 combines with J gene TRBJ2-7, with 10 bases matching TRBD2. From germline, CDR1 is SGHVS and CDR2 FNYEAQ. Trimming at V came to 1 base and at J to 7 bases, leaving 7 bases not matched to a gene. CDR3 length: 15 amino acids. The CDR3 loop reads CASSLGAGGPGEQYF. In DNA, the CDR3 is TGTGCCAGCAGCTTAGGAGCGGGAGGGCCGGGAGAGCAGTACTTC.

This chain uses TRBV2 with TRBJ2-7; D remains unclear. There are 12 residues in the CDR3. V was cut by 6 bases and J by 5 bases, with 11 bases left in between. Germline CDR1 and CDR2: SNHLY and FYNNEI. CDR3 in amino acids: CASSPEVHEQYF. The CDR3 region has the DNA TGTGCCAGCAGCCCTGAAGTCCACGAGCAGTACTTC.

CDR3 DNA sequence: TGTGCCAGCAGCGTGAGCGGGAGAGGGACCGGGGAGCTGTTTTTT. This codes for CASSVSGRGTGELFF. This chain uses TRBV9 with TRBJ2-2, with 8 nucleotides matching TRBD2. V lost 2 bases and J lost 5; bases outside the gene matches: 5. Germline loops: CDR1 SGDLS, CDR2 YYNGEE. The CDR3 has 15 amino acids.

This clonotype was picked up one time. The rearrangement uses TRBV20-1 and TRBJ2-5, with a possible D match to TRBD1 (5 bases). Deletions cut 3 bases from V and 5 bases from J, with 19 bases between. Per germline, CDR1 DFQATT and CDR2 SNEGSKA (reference sequence). This CDR3 has 15 amino acids. This CDR3 is CSASSAGLNRETQYF. The CDR3 bases are TGCAGTGCTAGCTCTGCAGGGTTGAACCGGGAGACCCAGTACTTC.

The rearrangement uses TRBV4-1 and TRBJ2-7; 15 bases match TRBD2. Losses at the gene ends were 1 base for V and 0 bases for J; bases not matched to a gene: 7. Germline-derived CDR1 and CDR2 are MGHRA and YSYEKL. The CDR3 consists of 19 residues. In nucleotides, the CDR3 is TGCGCCAGCAGCCAAGCCAGAGGACTAGCGGGGGGGAGCTCCTACGAGCAGTACTTC. Residues: CASSQARGLAGGSSYEQYF.

This clonotype was detected once. The CDR3, as DNA: TGCGCCAGCAGCCAAGACTACGGTCTAGCGGGAGGTAGATCAGATACGCAGTATTTT. Translated: CASSQDYGLAGGRSDTQYF. The chain has TRBV4-3 and TRBJ2-3; 11 bases map to TRBD2. The V and J ends lost 0 bases and 4 bases, in that order; junction bases with no gene match: 12. Germline V gene lookup returns CDR1 LGHNA and CDR2 YSLEER. The CDR3 extends over 19 amino acids.

The chain recombines TRBV9 with TRBJ2-3; the D gene is possibly TRBD1 (6 bases). This CDR3 is built from 15 residues. Germline V gene sequence: CDR1 SGDLS, CDR2 YYNGEE. V was cut by 0 bases and J by 0 bases, with 8 bases left in between. The CDR3 here is CASSVEQGSTDTQYF. The CDR3 DNA follows: TGTGCCAGCAGCGTAGAGCAGGGGAGCACAGATACGCAGTATTTT.

This clonotype has a count of ten or more. This chain joins TRBV7-8 and TRBJ1-2; D gene ambiguous. This CDR3 has 13 residues. Trimming stripped 4 bases from V and 4 bases from J, with 10 bases between. The germline CDR1 and CDR2 sequences are SGHVS and FQNEAQ. CDR3 loop: CASSSSTAYGYTF. CDR3 DNA: TGTGCCAGCAGCTCATCTACAGCCTATGGCTACACCTTC.

This clonotype appeared a few times. One end of the junction does not line up with germline, which may come from a read error. The gene calls are TRBV7-9 and TRBJ2-5, with D uncertain. The CDR3 consists of 12 residues. The germline V gene has CDR1 SEHNR and CDR2 FQNEAQ (reference sequence). CDR3 protein: CASSGYQETQYF. The CDR3 region has the DNA TGTGCCAGCAGTGGTTACCAGGAGACCCAGTACTTC.

The chain couples TRBV20-1 to TRBJ2-5; D assignment may be TRBD1 or TRBD2 (5 bases each). Trimming shortened V by 3 bases and J by 7 bases, and 18 bases separated the two germline ends. The CDR3 is 14 amino acids. Germline V CDR1 and CDR2: DFQATT, SNEGSKA (reference sequence). CDR3: CSASNWGSRGTQYF. CDR3 sequence (DNA): TGCAGTGCTAGTAACTGGGGCTCACGGGGGACCCAGTACTTC.

CDR3 in amino acids: CASRGTGAVVGSYNEQFF. The CDR3 bases are TGTGCCAGCAGGGGGACAGGGGCTGTGGTAGGCTCCTACAATGAGCAGTTCTTC. The V call is TRBV12-3 or TRBV12-4, the J call TRBJ2-1; TRBD1 agrees at 10 bases. The CDR3 is made up of 18 amino acids. V was clipped by 6 bases and J by 0 bases; unmatched bases: 11.

V gene TRBV5-1 combines with J gene TRBJ2-7; D unresolved. This CDR3 region has 13 residues. CDR1 is SGHRS, CDR2 YFSETQ, per germline. The V end lost 2 bases, the J end lost 2 bases, and 8 bases lay between the germline ends. CDR3 in amino acids: CASSFFQAYEQYF. As DNA, the CDR3 is TGCGCCAGCAGCTTTTTTCAGGCCTACGAGCAGTACTTC.

The chain carries TRBV19 and TRBJ2-7; TRBD2 is a possible D gene (6 bases). Germline loops: CDR1 LNHDA, CDR2 SQIVND (reference sequence). This CDR3 spans 15 amino acids. Trimming cost V 5 bases and J 1 base, with 15 bases left between them. CDR3 region: CASSVAARRSYEQYF. CDR3 DNA: TGTGCCAGTAGTGTAGCGGCCAGGAGATCCTACGAGCAGTACTTC.

The sample holds many counts of this clonotype. The chain links TRBV20-1 to TRBJ2-5, with TRBD1 identical over 12 bases. CDR3 length: 14 amino acids. J lost 5 bases, V lost 5 bases, and 6 bases had no gene match. CDR1 is DFQATT, CDR2 SNEGSKA, per germline (reference sequence). CDR3 DNA sequence: TGCAGTGCTCCCGGGACAGGGGGCTGGGAGACCCAGTACTTC. This sequence encodes CSAPGTGGWETQYF.